This T cell receptor beta chain was observed in a study of cytomegalovirus exposure and HLA in healthy donors. Study-level findings and limits: The likely explanation for a cluster of highly shared sequence variants was sequencing artifact.

A multiplex PCR was run with 60 Vbeta primers and 13 Jbeta primers. Repertoires were generated with immunoSEQ multiplex PCR, while TCRdb's copy carries only in-frame clones and drops some. This sample has about 160,000 clones, with roughly 87% found just once. As concerns this clone: As yet, its antigen is unknown.

The specimen sequenced was PBMCs. The TCR was taken from a woman in her twenties or thirties in good health and CMV-seronegative.

Written as DNA, the CDR3 is TGTGCCAGCAGCTTAAACGTGGGGACTCATAATTCACCCCTCCACTTT. Amino acids: CASSLNVGTHNSPLHF. The rearrangement joins TRBV7-9 to TRBJ1-6, with D tentatively TRBD1 (5 bases). This CDR3 is built from 16 residues. Germline-derived CDR1 and CDR2 are SEHNR and FQNEAQ (reference sequence). V gave up 2 bases and J gave up 5 bases, with 13 bases separating them.